The 6 T cell receptor beta chains below were found in one sample sequenced in a study of blood T cells in healthy people across ages (dated by TCRdb to between 2015 and 2016). The protocol used for the library was 5' RACE. The instrument given in TCRdb is Illumina HiSeq 2500. A second roughly 6 to 12 cycle PCR used a sample-barcoded 5' primer and a J-beta primer mix. TCRdb reprocessing: public reads trimmed at Q25 with fastp, clones called with MiXCR, in-frame beta chains kept. Rows are unified per CDR3 protein, each entry keeping the most common DNA and genes. For this sample there are 1.2 million to 1.5 million distinct CDR3 sequences; 55% to 75% appear just once. The leading ten clones occupy 6.5% to 8.5% of the sample. Sequences were obtained from blood. The receptor source for this set is a man between 18 and 29 years old in good health.

The rearrangement uses TRBV12-3 or TRBV12-4 and TRBJ2-5; the D is unclear. The CDR3 contains 13 residues. Trimming cost V 10 bases and J 1 base, with 13 bases left between them. The CDR3 DNA is TGTGCCACACACCGGGCAGGCCAAGAGACCCAGTACTTC. Its translation is CATHRAGQETQYF.

There are a few counts of this clonotype. The gene calls are TRBV6-1 and TRBJ2-1; 7 bases fit TRBD1. V was clipped by 7 bases and J by 6 bases; unmatched bases: 9. CDR1 MNHNS and CDR2 SASEGT come from the germline V gene. This CDR3 has 14 residues. CDR3 nucleotides: TGTGCCAGCAACACCGGGACAGCTGGCAATGAGCAGTTCTTC. This sequence encodes CASNTGTAGNEQFF.

The chain links TRBV20-1 to TRBJ1-2, with a tentative D call TRBD1 (5 bases). Germline CDR1 DFQATT, CDR2 SNEGSKA (reference sequence). V was cut by 0 bases and J by 2 bases, with 13 bases left in between. There are 15 residues in the CDR3. CDR3 sequence reads: CSARDPRGHNYGYTF. The DNA for the CDR3 is TGCAGTGCTAGAGACCCCCGGGGCCACAACTATGGCTACACCTTC.

As regards this clonotype: The DNA is omitted, as the CDR3 cannot be located on it reliably, and the CDR3 follows TCRdb's listing. This chain links TRBV11-2 with TRBJ2-2; TRBD1 reflects the table's D call only, with no check against the DNA. Germline lookup yields CDR1 SGHAT and CDR2 FQNNGV. The CDR3 contains 19 residues when both ends are counted. CDR3 loop: CASSFSYEQYFGRGGELFF.

A few counts support this clonotype. The V gene is TRBV27, the J gene TRBJ2-4; D may correspond to TRBD1 or TRBD2 (5 bases each). V shed 7 bases and J shed 12 bases, with 13 bases lying between them. This CDR3 region has 11 residues. In germline, CDR1 is MNHEY, CDR2 SMNVEV (reference sequence). The CDR3 spells CASNLGPHQYF. The CDR3 DNA is TGTGCCAGCAACCTGGGACCCCATCAGTACTTC.

DNA for the CDR3: TGTGCCAGCAGTTACGGTCAGGGGGCGGTCCAAGAGACCCAGTACTTC. The encoded protein is CASSYGQGAVQETQYF. The chain employs TRBV6-5 and TRBJ2-5, with 8 bases lining up with TRBD1. V lost 2 bases, J lost 1 base, and 6 bases stayed unmatched. This CDR3 spans 16 amino acids. Germline lookup yields CDR1 MNHEY and CDR2 SVGAGI.